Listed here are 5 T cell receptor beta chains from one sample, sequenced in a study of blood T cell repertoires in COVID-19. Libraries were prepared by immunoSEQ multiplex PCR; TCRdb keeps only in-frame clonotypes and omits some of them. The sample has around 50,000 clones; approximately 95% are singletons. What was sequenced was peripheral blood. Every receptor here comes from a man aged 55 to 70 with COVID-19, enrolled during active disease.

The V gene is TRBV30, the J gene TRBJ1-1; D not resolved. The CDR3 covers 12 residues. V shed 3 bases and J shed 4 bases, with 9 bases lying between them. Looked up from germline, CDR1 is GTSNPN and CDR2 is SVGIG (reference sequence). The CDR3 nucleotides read TGTGCCTGGAGATATGGGAGCACTGAAGCTTTCTTT. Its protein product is CAWRYGSTEAFF.

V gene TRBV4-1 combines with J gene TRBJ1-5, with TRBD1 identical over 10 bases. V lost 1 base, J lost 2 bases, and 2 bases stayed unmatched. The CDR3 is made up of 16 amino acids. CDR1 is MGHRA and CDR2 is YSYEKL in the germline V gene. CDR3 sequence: CASSQGDRGGNQPQHF. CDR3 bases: TGCGCCAGCAGCCAAGGGGACAGGGGTGGCAATCAGCCCCAGCATTTT.

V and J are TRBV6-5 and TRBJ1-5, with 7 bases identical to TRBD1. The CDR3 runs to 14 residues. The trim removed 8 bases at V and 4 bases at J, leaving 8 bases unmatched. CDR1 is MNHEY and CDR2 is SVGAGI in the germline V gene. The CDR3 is CASHPEGANQPQHF. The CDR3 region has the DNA TGTGCCAGCCATCCAGAGGGGGCAAATCAGCCCCAGCATTTT.

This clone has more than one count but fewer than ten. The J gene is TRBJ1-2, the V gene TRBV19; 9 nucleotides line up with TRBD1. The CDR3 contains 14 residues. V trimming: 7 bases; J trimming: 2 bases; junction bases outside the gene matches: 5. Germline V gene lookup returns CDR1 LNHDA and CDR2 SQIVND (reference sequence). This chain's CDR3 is CASTPQGANYGYTF. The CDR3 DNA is TGTGCCAGTACCCCACAGGGGGCGAACTATGGCTACACCTTC. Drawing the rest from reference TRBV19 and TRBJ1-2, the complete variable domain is DGGITQSPKYLFRKEGQNVTLSCEQNLNHDAMYWYRQDPGQGLRLIYYSQIVNDFQKGDIAEGYSVSREKKESFPLTVTSAQKNPTAFYLCASTPQGANYGYTFGSGTRLTVV.

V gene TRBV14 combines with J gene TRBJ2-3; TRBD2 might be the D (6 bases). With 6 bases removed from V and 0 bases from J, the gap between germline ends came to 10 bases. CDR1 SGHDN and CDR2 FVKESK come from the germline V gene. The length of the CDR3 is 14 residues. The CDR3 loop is CASRRAGSTDTQYF. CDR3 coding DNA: TGTGCCAGCAGAAGAGCGGGTAGCACAGATACGCAGTATTTT.